This T cell receptor (beta chain) derives from a study of shared clonotypes between healthy human individuals. The authors' processing: From ImmunoSEQ came sequences covering only the junction and carrying no quality scores, so filtering differed. Repertoires were generated with immunoSEQ multiplex PCR, while TCRdb's copy carries only in-frame clones and drops some. V, J and clone size are those of that table, while D and trimming were read from the DNA. The table has around 440,000 clones, roughly four fifths seen once. A single count supports this clone. The receptor was derived from a woman between 40 and 50 years old in good health. Some clones in this sample may be carry-over from other donors' samples. Sequencing was done on a sample of PBMCs.

In DNA, the CDR3 is TGTGCCAGCAGCTTAGGTGGGGGGGAGGAGCAGTACTTC. Translated, it gives CASSLGGGEEQYF. This sequence joins TRBV7-7 and TRBJ2-7, with 7 bases fitting TRBD2. From germline, CDR1 is SSHAT and CDR2 FNYEAQ (reference sequence). CDR3 length: 13 residues. Unmatched junction bases numbered 4, after V lost 1 base and J lost 7 bases.